The present TCR beta chain was sequenced within a study of blood T cell repertoires in COVID-19. Study context: Acute-phase and convalescent COVID-19 samples originated in the United States, Italy and Spain. Sources were T cells, B-cell-depleted T cells, or PBMCs; the material itself was cDNA or gDNA.

TCRdb keeps only in-frame clones here, not all; method: immunoSEQ multiplex PCR. The sample carries some 120,000 clones, around 76% recorded once. Seattle's cohort entered during active infection and was followed longitudinally. This clone showed up just once. The origin of this receptor is an elderly man with COVID-19, enrolled during active disease. Sequences were obtained from peripheral blood.

CDR3 residues: CASSHQQGSYETQYF. CDR3 DNA sequence: TGTGCCAGCAGCCATCAGCAGGGTAGCTATGAGACCCAGTACTTC. The chain uses TRBV28 and TRBJ2-5; possible D gene TRBD1, 5 bases. The ends were cut back, 6 bases at V and 5 bases at J, with 19 bases in the middle. The CDR3 is 15 amino acids. Germline assignment: CDR1 MDHEN and CDR2 SYDVKM.